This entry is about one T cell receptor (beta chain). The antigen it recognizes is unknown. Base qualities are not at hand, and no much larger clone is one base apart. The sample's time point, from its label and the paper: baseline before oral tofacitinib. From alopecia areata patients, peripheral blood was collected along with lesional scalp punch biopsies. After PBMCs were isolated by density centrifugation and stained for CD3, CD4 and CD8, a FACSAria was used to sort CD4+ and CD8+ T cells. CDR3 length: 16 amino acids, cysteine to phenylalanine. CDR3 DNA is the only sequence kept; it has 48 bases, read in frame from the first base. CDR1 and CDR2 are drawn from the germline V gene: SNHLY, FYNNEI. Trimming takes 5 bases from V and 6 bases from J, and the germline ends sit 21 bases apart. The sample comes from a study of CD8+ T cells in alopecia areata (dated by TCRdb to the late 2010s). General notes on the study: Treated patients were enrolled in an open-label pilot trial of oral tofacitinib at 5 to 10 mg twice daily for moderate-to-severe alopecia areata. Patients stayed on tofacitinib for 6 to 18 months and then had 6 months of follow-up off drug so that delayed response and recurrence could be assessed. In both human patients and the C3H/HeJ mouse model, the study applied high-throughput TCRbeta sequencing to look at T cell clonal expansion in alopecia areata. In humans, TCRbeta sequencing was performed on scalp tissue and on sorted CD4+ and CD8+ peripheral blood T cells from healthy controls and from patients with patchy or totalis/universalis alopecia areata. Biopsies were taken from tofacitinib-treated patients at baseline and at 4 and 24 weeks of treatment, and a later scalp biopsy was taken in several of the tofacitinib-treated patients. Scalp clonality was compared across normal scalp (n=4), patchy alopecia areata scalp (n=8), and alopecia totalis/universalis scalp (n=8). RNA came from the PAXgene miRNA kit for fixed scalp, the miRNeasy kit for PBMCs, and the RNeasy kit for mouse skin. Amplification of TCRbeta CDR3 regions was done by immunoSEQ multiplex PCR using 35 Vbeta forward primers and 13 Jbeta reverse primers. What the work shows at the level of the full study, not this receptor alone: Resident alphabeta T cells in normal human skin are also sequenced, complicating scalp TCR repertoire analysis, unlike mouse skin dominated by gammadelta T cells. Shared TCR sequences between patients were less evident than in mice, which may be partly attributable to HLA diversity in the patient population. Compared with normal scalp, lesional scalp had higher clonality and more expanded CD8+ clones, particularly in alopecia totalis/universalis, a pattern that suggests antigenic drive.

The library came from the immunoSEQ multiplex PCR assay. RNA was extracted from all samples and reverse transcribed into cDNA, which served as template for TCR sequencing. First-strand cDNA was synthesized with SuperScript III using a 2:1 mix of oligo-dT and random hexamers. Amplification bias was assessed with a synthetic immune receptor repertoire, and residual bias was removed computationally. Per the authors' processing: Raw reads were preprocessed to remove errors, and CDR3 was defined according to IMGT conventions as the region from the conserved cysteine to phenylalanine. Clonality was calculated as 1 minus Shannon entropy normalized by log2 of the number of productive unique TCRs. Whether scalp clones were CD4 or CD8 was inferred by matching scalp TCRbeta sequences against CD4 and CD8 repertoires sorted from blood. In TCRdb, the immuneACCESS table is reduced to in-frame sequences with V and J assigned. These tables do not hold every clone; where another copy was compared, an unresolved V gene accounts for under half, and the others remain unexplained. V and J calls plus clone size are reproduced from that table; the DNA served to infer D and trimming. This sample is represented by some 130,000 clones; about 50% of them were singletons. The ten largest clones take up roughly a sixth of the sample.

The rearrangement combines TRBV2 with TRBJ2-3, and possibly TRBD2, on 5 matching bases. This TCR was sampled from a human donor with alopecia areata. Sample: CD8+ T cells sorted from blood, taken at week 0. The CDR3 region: CASSTRGLSLWDTQYF. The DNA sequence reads TGTGCCAGCAGTACCCGCGGACTGTCACTGTGGGATACGCAGTATTTT.